This T cell receptor beta chain was found in a study of cytomegalovirus exposure and HLA in healthy donors. The PCR was carried out with 60 Vbeta primers and 13 Jbeta primers. TCRdb's table, derived via immunoSEQ multiplex PCR, lists solely in-frame clones and lacks some. This table has approximately 54,000 clones, 82% appearing once. The junction had 7 bases not matched to a gene; V was cut back by 6 bases and J by 3 bases. The CDR3 covers 15 residues. CDR1 is LNHDA, CDR2 SQIVND, per germline (reference sequence). This chain links TRBV19 with TRBJ2-3; the match to TRBD2 covers 9 bases. The clonotype originates from a woman younger than 35 in good health and CMV-seronegative. The sequencing sample was made of PBMCs. The CDR3 here is CASRPGLAPTDTQYF. The CDR3 DNA reads as TGTGCCAGTAGGCCGGGACTAGCCCCTACAGATACGCAGTATTTT.